Shown below are 25 T cell receptor beta chains from a single sample sequenced in a study of blood T cells in healthy people across ages (dated by TCRdb to the mid-2010s). Library generation was performed with 5' RACE. The instrument given in TCRdb is Illumina HiSeq 2500. A second PCR of about 7 to 12 cycles was performed with a sample-barcoded 5' primer and a J-beta primer mix. TCRdb cleaned the public reads at Q25 with fastp, built clones with MiXCR and kept in-frame beta chains. Rows matching on CDR3 protein sequence are summarized as one entry with the most common DNA and genes. The sample yields about 1,000,000 distinct CDR3 sequences; 40% to 55% were counted once. Of the sample, under 20% falls within the top ten clones. Sequencing was done on a sample of blood. All receptors derive from a woman aged 55-70 years in good health.

The CDR3 here is CSASGGTGEKLFF. The DNA of the CDR3 is TGCAGTGCTAGTGGAGGGACGGGGGAAAAACTGTTTTTT. The chain joins TRBV20-1 to TRBJ1-4; the D gene is possibly TRBD1 (5 bases). Germline loops: CDR1 DFQATT, CDR2 SNEGSKA (reference sequence). This CDR3 has 13 residues. V gave up 3 bases and J gave up 8 bases, with 13 bases separating them.

Ten or more counts support this clonotype. The chain is built from TRBV7-9 and TRBJ2-5; no reliable D call. The V gene lost 5 bases and the J gene lost 2 bases, with 9 bases spanning the gap. Germline V lookup: CDR1 SEHNR, CDR2 FQNEAQ (reference sequence). This CDR3 comprises 13 residues. The CDR3 coding sequence is TGTGCCAGCAGCCCCGACGGGCAAGAGACCCAGTACTTC. It is translated as CASSPDGQETQYF.

The CDR3 DNA sequence: TGTGCCAGCAGTTTATTTGGGACGAACTACGAGCAGTACTTC. Protein sequence: CASSLFGTNYEQYF. J is TRBJ2-7 and V is TRBV28; tentatively, D is TRBD1 or TRBD2 (5 bases each). The CDR3 consists of 14 residues. Trimming shortened V by 1 base and J by 3 bases, and 10 bases separated the two germline ends. Per the germline V gene, CDR1 is MDHEN and CDR2 is SYDVKM.

This clonotype occurred a few times. CDR3 residues: CASSPQQGTIPISPLHF. CDR3 DNA: TGTGCCAGCAGCCCGCAACAGGGGACAATCCCTATTTCTCCCCTCCACTTT. The chain recombines TRBV6-6 with TRBJ1-6, with 7 bases fitting TRBD1. Germline values: CDR1 MNHNY, CDR2 SVGAGI (reference sequence). The CDR3 consists of 17 residues. Trimming took 6 bases from V and 13 from J; bases not matched to a gene: 21.

This sequence joins TRBV6-5 and TRBJ1-6, with D possibly being TRBD1 (5 bases). V was shortened by 6 bases and J by 4 bases, with 13 bases between the two germline ends. Germline values: CDR1 MNHEY, CDR2 SVGAGI. The CDR3 sequence is 15 residues long. In DNA, the CDR3 is TGTGCCAGCAGGGGACCGGGAAAGTATAATTCACCCCTCCACTTT. Translating it yields CASRGPGKYNSPLHF.

This clonotype was observed many times. This chain uses TRBV7-9 with TRBJ2-5, with unresolved D. The germline V gene has CDR1 SEHNR and CDR2 FQNEAQ (reference sequence). The CDR3 covers 11 residues. V was pared by 1 base and J by 5 bases, with 2 bases between. Written as DNA, the CDR3 is TGTGCCAGCAGCTTAGTGGAGACCCAGTACTTC. Translated, it gives CASSLVETQYF.

This clonotype was found a few times. The chain links TRBV3-1 to TRBJ2-7; D is undetermined. Germline loops: CDR1 LGHDT, CDR2 YNNKEL (reference sequence). V lost 2 bases to trimming and J lost 4 bases, with 6 bases between them. CDR3 length equals 12 residues. The CDR3 region has the DNA TGTGCCAGCAGCCAATTAGCTTACGAGCAGTACTTC. Its translation is CASSQLAYEQYF.

The chain joins TRBV27 to TRBJ2-3; 12 nucleotides align to TRBD2. The germline gives CDR1 MNHEY, CDR2 SMNVEV (reference sequence). CDR3 length equals 17 residues. The junction had 10 bases not matched to a gene; V was cut back by 4 bases and J by 5 bases. The CDR3 sequence is CASSSPWTSGAEDTQYF. The CDR3 DNA reads TGTGCCAGCAGTTCCCCCTGGACTAGCGGGGCCGAAGATACGCAGTATTTT.

The V and J genes are TRBV3-1 and TRBJ2-3, with 11 bases lining up with TRBD2. The V and J ends lost 1 base and 4 bases, in that order; junction bases with no gene match: 10. Germline V lookup: CDR1 LGHDT, CDR2 YNNKEL (reference sequence). There are 18 residues in the CDR3. The CDR3 DNA is TGTGCCAGCAGCCAAGGGGCGTCTAGCGGGAGGAGGCCAGATACGCAGTATTTT. It encodes CASSQGASSGRRPDTQYF.

The chain couples TRBV30 to TRBJ2-3; D is perhaps TRBD1 (5 bases). Germline CDR1 GTSNPN, CDR2 SVGIG (reference sequence). The CDR3 runs to 12 residues. The ends were cut back, 8 bases at V and 1 base at J, with 10 bases in the middle. The CDR3 is CAQEGGTDTQYF. As DNA, the CDR3 is TGTGCCCAGGAAGGGGGCACAGATACGCAGTATTTT.

The chain recombines TRBV20-1 with TRBJ2-7; 9 bases map to TRBD1. The CDR3 totals 14 residues. Unmatched junction bases numbered 9, after V lost 4 bases and J lost 5 bases. Germline V gene data show CDR1 as DFQATT and CDR2 as SNEGSKA (reference sequence). The CDR3 is CSAKGDRVLNEQYF. CDR3 sequence (DNA): TGCAGTGCTAAGGGGGACAGGGTGCTGAACGAGCAGTACTTC.

The chain joins TRBV13 to TRBJ2-7; 7 bases are shared with TRBD1. Losses at the gene ends were 4 bases for V and 0 bases for J; bases not matched to a gene: 6. The V gene's germline CDR1 is PRHDT and CDR2 FYEKMQ (reference sequence). The CDR3 extends over 15 amino acids. The DNA of the CDR3 is TGTGCCAGCAGCTCAACAGGGGTTCCCTCCTACGAGCAGTACTTC. Protein: CASSSTGVPSYEQYF.

J is TRBJ1-3 and V is TRBV28, with TRBD1 as a possible D gene (5 bases). Trimming took 5 bases from V and 0 from J, leaving 14 bases between them. CDR3 size: 16 residues. Germline V lookup: CDR1 MDHEN, CDR2 SYDVKM. CDR3 in amino acids: CASSPEGLSSGNTIYF. The CDR3 bases are TGTGCCAGCAGTCCCGAGGGGTTAAGCTCTGGAAACACCATATATTTT.

This clonotype was found a few times. The rearrangement joins TRBV20-1 to TRBJ2-5; 9 bases fit TRBD2. In germline, CDR1 is DFQATT, CDR2 SNEGSKA (reference sequence). CDR3 length equals 13 residues. V shed 5 bases and J 4 bases; nucleotides not matched to a gene: 5. This CDR3 reads CSASPGLAETQYF. CDR3 bases: TGCAGTGCTTCTCCGGGACTAGCAGAGACCCAGTACTTC.

The chain joins TRBV20-1 to TRBJ2-3; 10 nucleotides align to TRBD2. Per germline, CDR1 DFQATT and CDR2 SNEGSKA (reference sequence). The length of the CDR3 is 15 residues. With 1 base clipped from V and 12 bases from J, the junction kept 13 bases outside the gene matches. The DNA of the CDR3 is TGCAGTGCTAGAGCGCTAGCGGGAGTTTATGGTGCACAGTATTTT. Residues: CSARALAGVYGAQYF.

V and J are TRBV20-1 and TRBJ2-5; D is unresolved. The length of the CDR3 is 11 residues. Germline CDR1 and CDR2: DFQATT and SNEGSKA (reference sequence). The CDR3 is CSALASETQYF. The CDR3 region has the DNA TGCAGCGCTCTCGCGAGTGAGACCCAGTACTTC.

The rearrangement joins TRBV10-2 to TRBJ2-7; 8 nucleotides agree with TRBD1. From germline, CDR1 is WSHSY and CDR2 SAAADI. This CDR3 is built from 15 residues. Trimming at V came to 6 bases and at J to 4 bases, leaving 11 bases not matched to a gene. The CDR3: CASSSPGQEFYEQYF. The CDR3 nucleotides read TGCGCCAGCAGCTCCCCGGGACAGGAGTTTTACGAGCAGTACTTC.

The chain recombines TRBV27 with TRBJ2-5; the D gene could be TRBD1 or TRBD2 (5 bases each). Looked up from germline, CDR1 is MNHEY and CDR2 is SMNVEV (reference sequence). This CDR3 is 16 amino acids long. Trimming left V 4 bases short and J 2 bases short, with 17 bases between. The CDR3 nucleotides read TGTGCCAGCAGTTCTCGGGGACGCCCATGGCAAGAGACCCAGTACTTC. Its protein is CASSSRGRPWQETQYF.

This clonotype has just a few counts. The chain is built from TRBV6-1 and TRBJ2-4; D perhaps matches TRBD1 (6 bases). The germline V gene encodes CDR1 MNHNS and CDR2 SASEGT. This CDR3 has 15 amino acids. Trimming pared 2 bases from V and 13 bases from J, leaving 21 bases between. Here the CDR3 reads CASSESPARSGEQYF. The CDR3 bases are TGTGCCAGCAGTGAATCCCCCGCTCGATCAGGGGAGCAGTACTTC.

The V call is TRBV29-1, the J call TRBJ2-6; 8 positions agree with TRBD2. The V segment lost 5 bases and the J segment 3 bases; nucleotides outside the gene matches: 6. This CDR3 is built from 15 residues. Germline V gives CDR1 SQVTM, CDR2 ANQGSEA. CDR3 DNA: TGCAGCGTTTCCCAGCGGGGGATTGGGGCCAACGTCCTGACTTTC. It translates to CSVSQRGIGANVLTF.

The V call is TRBV4-2, the J call TRBJ2-3, with TRBD2 identical over 7 bases. Looked up from germline, CDR1 is LGHNA and CDR2 is YNFKEQ. The CDR3 consists of 15 residues. Unmatched junction bases numbered 3, after V lost 1 base and J lost 2 bases. The CDR3, as DNA: TGTGCCAGCAGCCAAGCTCTAGCGGCCACAGATACGCAGTATTTT. Its translation: CASSQALAATDTQYF.

This clonotype was observed a few times. The chain uses TRBV10-3 and TRBJ2-7; 8 nucleotides match TRBD2. Trimming removed 2 bases from V and 2 bases from J; junction bases left unmatched: 11. This CDR3 region has 17 residues. Germline CDR1 is ENHRY and CDR2 is SYGVKD. CDR3 in DNA: TGTGCCATCAGTGAGCCTCCTTTAGCGGGAAATCCCTACGAGCAGTACTTC. Translating it yields CAISEPPLAGNPYEQYF.

The sample holds a few counts of this clonotype. The chain links TRBV28 to TRBJ2-1; D remains unclear. This CDR3 region has 15 residues. V shed 5 bases and J shed 5 bases, with 16 bases lying between them. The germline V gene has CDR1 MDHEN and CDR2 SYDVKM. CDR3: CASSTTIDFDNEQFF. As DNA, the CDR3 is TGTGCCAGCAGTACTACGATAGATTTCGACAATGAGCAGTTCTTC.

The CDR3: CASSPPGLAGVGDTDTQYF. In DNA, the CDR3 is TGTGCCAGCAGTCCGCCGGGACTAGCGGGAGTTGGGGACACAGATACGCAGTATTTT. The chain is built from TRBV28 and TRBJ2-3, with TRBD2 matching over 14 bases. Germline CDR1 reads MDHEN; CDR2 reads SYDVKM. V trimming: 5 bases; J trimming: 2 bases; junction bases outside the gene matches: 12. The CDR3 spans 19 residues. The whole variable domain, filled in from reference TRBV28 and TRBJ2-3, reads DVKVTQSSRYLVKRTGEKVFLECVQDMDHENMFWYRQDPGLGLRLIYFSYDVKMKEKGDIPEGYSVSREKKERFSLILESASTNQTSMYLCASSPPGLAGVGDTDTQYFGPGTRLTVL.

This clonotype was counted only a few times. This chain links TRBV9 with TRBJ1-6; D call uncertain. The V and J ends lost 0 bases and 8 bases respectively, with 6 bases between them. CDR1 and CDR2 (germline): SGDLS, YYNGEE. The CDR3 totals 13 residues. The DNA of the CDR3 is TGTGCCAGCAGCGTAGGGAGGGATTCACCCCTCCACTTT. It encodes CASSVGRDSPLHF.